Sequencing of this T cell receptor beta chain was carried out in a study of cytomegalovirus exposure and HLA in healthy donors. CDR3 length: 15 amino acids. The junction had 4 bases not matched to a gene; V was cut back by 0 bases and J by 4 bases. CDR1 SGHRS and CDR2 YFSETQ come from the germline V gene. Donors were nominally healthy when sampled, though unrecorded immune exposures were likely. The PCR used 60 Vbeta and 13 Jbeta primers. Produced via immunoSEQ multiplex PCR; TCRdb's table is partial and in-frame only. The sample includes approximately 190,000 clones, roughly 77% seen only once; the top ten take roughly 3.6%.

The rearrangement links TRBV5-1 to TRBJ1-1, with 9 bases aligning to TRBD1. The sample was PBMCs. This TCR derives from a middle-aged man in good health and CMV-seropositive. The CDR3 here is CASSLGTGAGTEAFF. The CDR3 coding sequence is TGCGCCAGCAGCTTGGGGACAGGGGCCGGCACTGAAGCTTTCTTT.